This T cell receptor beta chain was recovered during a study of molecular identifiers for immune sequencing clone quantification. Findings of the study overall: Clones exceeding 20 RNA copies carried over 98% of effector molecules but under 1% of naive-cell molecules. Barcode collisions between identical TCR molecules could shrink estimates of highly expanded clone sizes.

Using its own MiXCR run on the PCR reads, TCRdb lists one record per CDR3 protein. Of approximately 60,000 distinct CDR3 sequences in the sample, 19% were seen once. Note on this clonotype: The antigen remains unidentified.

The CDR3 is made up of 17 amino acids. Deletions cut 2 bases from V and 8 bases from J, with 25 bases between. Germline values: CDR1 DFQATT, CDR2 SNEGSKA (reference sequence). Naive CD8 T cells underwent sorting with the CD8+CD4-CCR7+CD45RA+ definition. The sequence was collected from a human donor in good health. Some libraries in this study had Jurkat cell RNA spiked in. The source material was naive CD8+ T cells from blood, with Jurkat cell RNA spiked in. The subset is: FACS-sorted CD8+CD4-CCR7+CD45RA+ naive T cells. V and J are TRBV20-1 and TRBJ2-1; unclear D gene. The CDR3 sequence: CSARPYAQPERIYEQFF. Written as DNA, the CDR3 is TGCAGTGCTAGACCTTATGCCCAGCCGGAGAGGATCTATGAGCAGTTCTTC.